The rows below give T cell receptor beta chains drawn from one sample of a study of OX40 agonist ivuxolimab in advanced cancers. Sequenced by immunoSEQ multiplex PCR; TCRdb stores in-frame clones only, minus some. This table has about 63,000 clones, 65% to 85% appearing once. The input for sequencing was CD4+ or CD8+ T cells sorted from blood, taken in a trial of the OX40 agonist ivuxolimab. The receptors were sampled from an adult with an advanced solid tumor such as melanoma, head and neck, liver or kidney cancer. Each CDR3 is given with its conserved first and last residue. Fields, in order: D gene, J gene, clone size, V gene, CDR3 DNA, CDR3 protein. The D gene is left open where the match is weak. Clone size is given for some rows only: seen once, a few or many times, or a class if the clone is expanded.

d_gene: NA; j_gene: TRBJ2-7; abundance: NA; v_gene: TRBV7-2; CDR3nt: TGTGCCAGCAGCTTATCCGTGATGGGGGAAAGGGAGCAGTACTTC; CDR3aa: CASSLSVMGEREQYF
d_gene: TRBD1; j_gene: TRBJ2-7; abundance: NA; v_gene: TRBV11-2; CDR3nt: TGTGCCAGCAGCCCCGTCAGGGGACAGGGGCCGCACGAGCAGTACTTC; CDR3aa: CASSPVRGQGPHEQYF
d_gene: TRBD2; j_gene: TRBJ2-3; abundance: NA; v_gene: TRBV4-1; CDR3nt: TGCGCCAGCAGCGGACCCGGGACTAGCGGGGCCCCAGATACGCAGTATTTT; CDR3aa: CASSGPGTSGAPDTQYF
d_gene: NA; j_gene: TRBJ2-1; abundance: NA; v_gene: TRBV4-3; CDR3nt: TGCGCCAGCAGCCAAGAGAGGGGGGTCATCAATGAGCAGTTCTTC; CDR3aa: CASSQERGVINEQFF
d_gene: TRBD1; j_gene: TRBJ1-2; abundance: once; v_gene: TRBV7-9; CDR3nt: TGTGCCAGCAGTTACGGGACAGGAGATGGCTACACCTTC; CDR3aa: CASSYGTGDGYTF
d_gene: NA; j_gene: TRBJ2-2; abundance: NA; v_gene: TRBV10-1; CDR3nt: TGCGCCAGCACCAAAGGCGGGGAGAACACCGGGGAGCTGTTTTTT; CDR3aa: CASTKGGENTGELFF
d_gene: NA; j_gene: TRBJ1-6; abundance: few; v_gene: TRBV25-1; CDR3nt: TGTGCCAGCAGTGCTGACATTCTAACGGCCCTCCACTTT; CDR3aa: CASSADILTALHF
d_gene: NA; j_gene: TRBJ2-1; abundance: NA; v_gene: TRBV2; CDR3nt: TGTGCCAGCACGCAGGACGTATCCTCCTACAATGAGCAGTTCTTC; CDR3aa: CASTQDVSSYNEQFF
d_gene: NA; j_gene: TRBJ2-5; abundance: NA; v_gene: TRBV30; CDR3nt: TGTGCCTGGAGTGTAGACAGAAAAGAGACCCAGTACTTC; CDR3aa: CAWSVDRKETQYF
d_gene: NA; j_gene: TRBJ1-4; abundance: NA; v_gene: TRBV4-2; CDR3nt: TGTGCCAGCAGCCAAGATCCCACGAATGAAAAACTGTTTTTT; CDR3aa: CASSQDPTNEKLFF
d_gene: TRBD2; j_gene: TRBJ2-7; abundance: few; v_gene: TRBV18; CDR3nt: TGTGCCAGCTCACCAGGGGAGGGGCTCACCTACGAGCAGTACTTC; CDR3aa: CASSPGEGLTYEQYF
d_gene: NA; j_gene: TRBJ1-2; abundance: NA; v_gene: TRBV11-2; CDR3nt: TGTGCCAGCAGCTTAGGCAGCTTATATGGCTACACCTTC; CDR3aa: CASSLGSLYGYTF